This is a list of T cell receptor beta chains from one sample in a study of T cell responses to AZD1222 COVID-19 vaccine. TCRdb's copy holds only in-frame clones and misses some; the assay was immunoSEQ multiplex PCR. Of roughly 100,000 clones in the sample, more than 75% were seen once. The material was peripheral blood, obtained on day 0 of AZD1222 vaccination. These receptors were taken from an adult in good health. Each CDR3 is given with its conserved first and last residue. D genes are given only for firm matches. Only some rows state a clone size, as once, few, many or a class for expanded clones.

d_gene,abundance,v_gene,j_gene,CDR3aa,CDR3nt
-,-,TRBV3-1/TRBV3-2,TRBJ1-3,CASSQEPRAGSGNTIYF,TGTGCCAGCAGCCAAGAGCCCCGAGCCGGGTCGGGAAACACCATATATTTT
-,once,TRBV27,TRBJ1-2,CASSPEREPGGGYTF,TGTGCCAGCAGTCCTGAACGTGAGCCGGGGGGTGGCTACACCTTC
-,-,TRBV20-1,TRBJ2-2,CSAINTGELFF,TGCAGTGCTATAAACACCGGGGAGCTGTTTTTT
-,-,TRBV12-5,TRBJ1-1,CASGLDPRQTYENTEAFF,TGTGCTAGTGGTTTGGACCCCCGGCAAACCTACGAGAACACTGAAGCTTTCTTT
-,-,TRBV5-4,TRBJ1-4,CASSDRGEKLFF,TGTGCCAGCAGCGACCGGGGGGAAAAACTGTTTTTT
-,-,TRBV5-1,TRBJ1-2,CASSQGSISNYGYTF,TGCGCCAGCAGTCAGGGATCGATATCTAACTATGGCTACACCTTC
-,-,TRBV20-1,TRBJ2-7,CSAWGAHEQYF,TGCAGTGCCTGGGGGGCCCACGAGCAGTACTTC
TRBD2,-,TRBV7-2,TRBJ2-1,CASSIAGVLNEQFF,TGTGCCAGCAGCATAGCGGGGGTACTCAATGAGCAGTTCTTC
TRBD1,-,TRBV11-1,TRBJ1-1,CASSLGTGAEAFF,TGTGCCAGCAGCTTAGGGACAGGGGCTGAAGCTTTCTTT
-,-,TRBV6-1,TRBJ1-2,CASSEGASRSYGYTF,TGTGCCAGCAGTGAAGGGGCCAGCCGTAGCTATGGCTACACCTTC
-,-,TRBV6-5,TRBJ1-5,CASSMTAYQPQHF,TGTGCCAGCAGTATGACAGCGTATCAGCCCCAGCATTTT
-,-,TRBV5-4,TRBJ1-2,CASSFNGEFGYGYTF,TGTGCCAGCAGCTTCAACGGGGAATTCGGCTATGGCTACACCTTC
-,few,TRBV5-4,TRBJ1-3,CASSLGSGQGNTIYF,TGTGCCAGCAGCTTGGGGTCAGGACAGGGAAACACCATATATTTT
-,-,TRBV7-7,TRBJ1-1,CASSFGPNTEAFF,TGTGCTAGCAGCTTTGGTCCGAACACTGAAGCTTTCTTT
-,-,TRBV5-5,TRBJ2-7,CASSLVSGYEQYF,TGTGCCAGCAGCTTGGTTTCTGGGTACGAGCAGTACTTC
-,-,TRBV15,TRBJ1-2,CATSLETPAYRSSSYTF,TGTGCCACCAGCTTGGAGACCCCAGCGTACAGGTCTTCTAGCTACACCTTC
-,once,TRBV6-5,TRBJ1-2,CASSYGDWRANYGYTF,TGTGCCAGCAGTTACGGGGATTGGCGCGCTAACTATGGCTACACCTTC
TRBD1,-,TRBV27,TRBJ1-2,CASSLVAGGAYGYTF,TGTGCCAGCAGTTTAGTTGCAGGGGGCGCCTATGGCTACACCTTC
-,-,TRBV5-4,TRBJ1-1,CASSGDNLGAFF,TGTGCCAGCAGCGGGGACAACCTTGGAGCTTTCTTT
-,-,TRBV2,TRBJ2-1,CASSPADLVGGIEQFF,TGTGCCAGCAGTCCGGCTGACCTGGTGGGTGGAATTGAGCAGTTCTTC
-,-,TRBV4-3,TRBJ2-1,CASSQVRGRDEQFF,TGCGCCAGCAGCCAAGTGCGGGGGCGGGATGAGCAGTTCTTC
TRBD1,-,TRBV10-3,TRBJ2-7,CAISGPGQGVYEQYF,TGTGCCATCAGTGGGCCGGGACAGGGAGTCTACGAGCAGTACTTC
TRBD2,-,TRBV6-5,TRBJ2-7,CASSYGLAGEQYF,TGTGCCAGCAGTTACGGTCTAGCGGGGGAGCAGTACTTC
-,-,TRBV4-1,TRBJ1-2,CASSPINRADYGYTF,TGCGCCAGCAGCCCCATAAACAGGGCGGATTATGGCTACACCTTC
-,-,TRBV13,TRBJ1-3,CASSSAGDTIYF,TGTGCCAGCAGCTCCGCCGGCGACACCATATATTTT
TRBD1,-,TRBV4-3,TRBJ1-2,CASSQTAGGAYGYTF,TGCGCCAGCAGCCAGACCGCAGGGGGCGCCTATGGCTACACCTTC